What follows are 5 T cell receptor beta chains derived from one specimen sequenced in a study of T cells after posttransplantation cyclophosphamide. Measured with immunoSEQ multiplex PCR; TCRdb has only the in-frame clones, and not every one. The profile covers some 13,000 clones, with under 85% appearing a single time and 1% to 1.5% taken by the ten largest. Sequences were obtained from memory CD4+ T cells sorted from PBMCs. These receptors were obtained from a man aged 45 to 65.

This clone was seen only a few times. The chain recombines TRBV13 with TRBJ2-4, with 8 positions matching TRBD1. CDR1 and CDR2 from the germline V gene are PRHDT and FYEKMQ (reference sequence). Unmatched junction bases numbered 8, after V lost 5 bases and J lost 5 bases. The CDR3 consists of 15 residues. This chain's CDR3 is CASSPTGTGENIQYF. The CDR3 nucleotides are TGTGCCAGCAGCCCGACCGGGACAGGAGAAAACATTCAGTACTTC.

CDR3: CASRTNSRTANYGYTF. The CDR3 nucleotides are TGTGCCAGCAGAACGAACTCCAGGACAGCCAACTATGGCTACACCTTC. This chain links TRBV6-6 with TRBJ1-2, with a tentative D call TRBD1 (6 bases). V was shortened by 6 bases and J by 2 bases, with 19 bases between the two germline ends. This CDR3 contains 16 residues. Germline CDR1 and CDR2: MNHNY and SVGAGI (reference sequence).

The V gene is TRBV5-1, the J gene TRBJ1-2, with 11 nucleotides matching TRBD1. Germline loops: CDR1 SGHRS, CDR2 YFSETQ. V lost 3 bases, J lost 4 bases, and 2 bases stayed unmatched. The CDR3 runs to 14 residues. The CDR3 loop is CASSSGTGGYGYTF. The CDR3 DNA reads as TGCGCCAGCAGCTCCGGGACAGGGGGCTATGGCTACACCTTC.

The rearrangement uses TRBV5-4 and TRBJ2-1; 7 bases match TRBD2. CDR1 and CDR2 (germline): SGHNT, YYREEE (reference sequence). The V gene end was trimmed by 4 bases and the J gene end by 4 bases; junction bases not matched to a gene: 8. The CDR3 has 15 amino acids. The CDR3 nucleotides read TGTGCCAGCAGCGGTGGGACTATTGCTTACAATGAGCAGTTCTTC. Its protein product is CASSGGTIAYNEQFF. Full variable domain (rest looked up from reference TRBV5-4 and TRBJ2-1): ETGVTQSPTHLIKTRGQQVTLRCSSQSGHNTVSWYQQALGQGPQFIFQYYREEENGRGNFPPRFSGLQFPNYSSELNVNALELDDSALYLCASSGGTIAYNEQFFGPGTRLTVL.

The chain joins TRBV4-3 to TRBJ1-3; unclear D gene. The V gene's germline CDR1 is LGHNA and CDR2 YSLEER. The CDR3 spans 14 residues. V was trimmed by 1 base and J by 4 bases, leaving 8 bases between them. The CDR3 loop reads CASSQGPFGNTIYF. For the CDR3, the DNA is TGCGCCAGCAGCCAAGGGCCCTTCGGAAACACCATATATTTT.